This TCR beta chain derives from a study of T cells after yellow fever vaccination (dated by TCRdb to the late 2010s). Study-wide context: The SMART-Seq v4 Ultra Low Input RNA kit was used to prepare libraries from fractions with low cell numbers. Blood was drawn at multiple timepoints before and after primary and secondary immunization, with bulk PBMC replicates and cell subsets isolated. Two healthy male donors, one aged 18 to 30 and one aged 30 to 40 years, made up the cohort. To track T-cell clones before and after primary and booster YFV17D yellow fever vaccination, bulk TCR alpha and beta repertoires were sequenced longitudinally. Overall results and qualifications from the work: Only a couple of donors were included in the study, so the extent to which the findings can be generalized is limited. A small fraction of clonotypes showed up in both the CD4 and CD8 compartments, probably as a result of convergent recombination. Compared with the primary T-cell response, the secondary T-cell response was faster but weaker, reaching its peak on day 5 rather than on day 15. After the booster, most of the clones that had expanded following primary vaccination were detected again (96% of CD4 and 85% to 90% of CD8), which suggests that memory was broadly maintained. Because abundant contaminating clonotypes from the bulk population could be contained in FACS-sorted repertoires, computational filtering was required.

Taken with the paper, the label for treatment or condition translates to: live attenuated yellow fever vaccine strain. PBMCs were isolated from peripheral blood using a standard Ficoll-Paque protocol. Dynabeads CD4 and CD8 positive selection kits were used to isolate the CD4 and CD8 T-cell fractions. TriZol was used to extract RNA from bulk PBMCs, CD4 and CD8 fractions, and dextramer-positive and dextramer-negative fractions. A note on this clonotype: There is no known antigen for this receptor. The record has no base qualities; no much larger clone is one base away.

Inclusive of the bounding cysteine and phenylalanine, the CDR3 is 16 residues long. Only CDR3 DNA is held: 48 bases, read in frame from base 1. Sequencing instrument: Illumina NovaSeq 6000. TCR cDNA was made using 5'RACE template switching, a step that added a universal primer site and unique molecular identifiers. Priming for cDNA synthesis came from both the TCR alpha and TCR beta constant segments. Libraries were amplified in two PCR steps, with sample barcodes and sequencing adapters added in the second step. Sequencing of libraries was done on Illumina HiSeq 2500 (2x100 bp) or NovaSeq (2x150 bp). The source study handled its data this way. Reads were demultiplexed and collapsed into UMI consensus sequences with MIGEC, and V(D)J alignment was performed with MiXCR. Vaccine-responding clonotypes were defined with edgeR using replicate PBMC samples, requiring FDR below 0.01 and a log2 fold change above 5 up to day 15. Bulk clonotypes were assigned CD4 or CD8 identity according to which sequenced CD4 or CD8 repertoire held them at higher abundance. TCRdb itself trimmed the public reads at Q25 with fastp, ran MiXCR and retained productive beta chains. All rows with the same CDR3 protein become a single entry with the most common DNA and genes. TCRdb assigned the V and J calls; the authors' analysis was not used. This sample has about 260,000 distinct CDR3 sequences in its table, and around 5.3% of those were observed once. Jointly, the top ten make up less than 3.5% of the sample.

The rearranged chain carries TRBV21-1 and TRBJ2-3; the table's D call TRBD1 went unverified against the DNA. TRBV21-1 is an annotated pseudogene. Sample: CD4+ T cells sorted from PBMCs, taken on the day of the yellow fever booster vaccination. The TCR sequence derives from a man younger than 30 who received the YFV17D yellow fever vaccine. The DNA sequence is TGTGCCAGCAGCAAAGACCTACAGGGCGAATCAGATACGCAGTATTTT. Translated, this is CASSKDLQGESDTQYF.